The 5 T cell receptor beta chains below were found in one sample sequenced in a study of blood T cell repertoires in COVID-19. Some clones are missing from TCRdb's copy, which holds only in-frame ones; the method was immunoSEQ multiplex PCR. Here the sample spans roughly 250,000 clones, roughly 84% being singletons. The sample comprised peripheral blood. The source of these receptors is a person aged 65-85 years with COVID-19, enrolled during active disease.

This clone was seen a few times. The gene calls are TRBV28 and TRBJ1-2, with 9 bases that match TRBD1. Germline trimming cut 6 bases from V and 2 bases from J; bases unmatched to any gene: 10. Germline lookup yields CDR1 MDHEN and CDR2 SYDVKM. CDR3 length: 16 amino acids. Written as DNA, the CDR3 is TGTGCCAGCAGGCAATTCCGGGACAGGGAAAACTATGGCTACACCTTC. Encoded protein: CASRQFRDRENYGYTF.

This CDR3 reads CSLIAGGTDTQYF. The CDR3 DNA reads as TGCAGCCTTATAGCGGGGGGCACAGATACGCAGTATTTT. V and J are TRBV29-1 and TRBJ2-3, with 9 bases matching TRBD2. Unmatched junction bases numbered 4, after V lost 8 bases and J lost 1 base. Germline V gene lookup returns CDR1 SQVTM and CDR2 ANQGSEA. This CDR3 is 13 amino acids long.

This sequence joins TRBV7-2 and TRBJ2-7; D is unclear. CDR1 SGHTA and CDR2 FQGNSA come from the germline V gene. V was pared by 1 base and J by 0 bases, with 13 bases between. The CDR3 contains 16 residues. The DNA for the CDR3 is TGTGCCAGCAGCTTAGTGTCGGCGGAACCCTCCTACGAGCAGTACTTC. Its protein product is CASSLVSAEPSYEQYF.

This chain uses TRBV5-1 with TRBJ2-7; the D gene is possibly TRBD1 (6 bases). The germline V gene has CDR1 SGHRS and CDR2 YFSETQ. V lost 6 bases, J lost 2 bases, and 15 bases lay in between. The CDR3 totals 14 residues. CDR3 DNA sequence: TGCGCCAGCACTCTACGGGACATGACCTACGAGCAGTACTTC. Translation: CASTLRDMTYEQYF. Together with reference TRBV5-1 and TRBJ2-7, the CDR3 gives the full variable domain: KAGVTQTPRYLIKTRGQQVTLSCSPISGHRSVSWYQQTPGQGLQFLFEYFSETQRNKGNFPGRFSGRQFSNSRSEMNVSTLELGDSALYLCASTLRDMTYEQYFGPGTRLTVT.

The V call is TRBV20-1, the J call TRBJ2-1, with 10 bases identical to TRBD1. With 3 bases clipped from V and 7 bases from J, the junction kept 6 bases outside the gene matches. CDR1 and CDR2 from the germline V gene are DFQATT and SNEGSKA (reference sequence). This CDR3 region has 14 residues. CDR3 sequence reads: CSASPGQGFNEQFF. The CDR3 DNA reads TGCAGTGCTAGTCCGGGACAGGGGTTTAATGAGCAGTTCTTC.